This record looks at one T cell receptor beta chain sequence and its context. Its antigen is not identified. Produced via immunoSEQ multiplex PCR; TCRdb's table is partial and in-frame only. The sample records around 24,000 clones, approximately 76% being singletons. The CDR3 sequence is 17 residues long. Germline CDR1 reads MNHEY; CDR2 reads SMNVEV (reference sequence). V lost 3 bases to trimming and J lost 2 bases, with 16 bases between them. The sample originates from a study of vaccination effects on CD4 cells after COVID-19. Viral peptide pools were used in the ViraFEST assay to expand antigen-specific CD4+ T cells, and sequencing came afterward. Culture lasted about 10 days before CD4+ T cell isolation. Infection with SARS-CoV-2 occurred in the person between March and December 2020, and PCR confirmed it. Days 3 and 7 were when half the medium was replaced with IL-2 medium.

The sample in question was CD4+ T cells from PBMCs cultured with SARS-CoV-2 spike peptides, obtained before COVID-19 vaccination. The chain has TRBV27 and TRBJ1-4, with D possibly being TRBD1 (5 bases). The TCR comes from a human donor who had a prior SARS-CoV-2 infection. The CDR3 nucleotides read TGTGCCAGCAGTTTTCACCAGGGAAATTGGACTAATGAAAAACTGTTTTTT. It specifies CASSFHQGNWTNEKLFF.